This record covers a single T cell receptor beta chain. TCRdb's copy holds only in-frame clones and misses some; the assay was immunoSEQ multiplex PCR. Of around 80,000 clones listed, around nine tenths are singletons. These data come from a study of OX40 agonist ivuxolimab in advanced cancers. CDR3 length: 14 residues. CDR1 and CDR2 (germline): LNHDA, SQIVND (reference sequence). V gave up 1 base and J gave up 2 bases, with 8 bases separating them. The TCR comes from an adult with an advanced solid tumor such as melanoma, head and neck, liver or kidney cancer. This chain uses TRBV19 with TRBJ1-2; D not resolved. The material was CD4+ or CD8+ T cells sorted from blood, obtained in a trial of the OX40 agonist ivuxolimab. The CDR3 DNA reads as TGTGCCAGTAGTATAGGGCAGACAAACTATGGCTACACCTTC. As protein: CASSIGQTNYGYTF. Filled out from reference TRBV19 and TRBJ1-2, the complete variable domain reads DGGITQSPKYLFRKEGQNVTLSCEQNLNHDAMYWYRQDPGQGLRLIYYSQIVNDFQKGDIAEGYSVSREKKESFPLTVTSAQKNPTAFYLCASSIGQTNYGYTFGSGTRLTVV.